The present entry profiles one TCR beta chain with its context. This record belongs to a study of blood T cell repertoires in COVID-19. Study overall: T cells, B-cell-depleted T cells, or PBMCs provided the cDNA or gDNA that served as material.

Original processing notes: Reference gene primer amplification gave estimated nucleated cell counts. TCRdb's table, derived via immunoSEQ multiplex PCR, lists solely in-frame clones and lacks some. D and trimming were read from the DNA, whereas the V and J calls and clone size are those reported in that table. The sample shows some 220,000 clones, 70% to 90% of them seen only once. Trimming removed 1 base from V and 9 bases from J; junction bases left unmatched: 10. This CDR3 region has 16 residues. CDR1 and CDR2 (germline): SGHRS, YFSETQ. The specimen sequenced was peripheral blood. The V and J genes are TRBV5-1 and TRBJ2-3; 11 bases fit TRBD2. This clonotype was obtained from a woman aged 55-69 years with active or convalescent COVID-19. CDR3: CASSLSSGRPGGTQYF. CDR3 coding DNA: TGCGCCAGCAGCTTGTCTAGCGGGAGGCCCGGGGGGACGCAGTATTTT.